The 5 T cell receptor beta chains below all came from one sample that was sequenced in a study of blood T cells in healthy people across ages. Together with a sample-barcoded 5' primer, a J-beta primer mix was included in a second PCR lasting roughly 6 to 12 cycles. In TCRdb, the 5' RACE reads were re-called with MiXCR into one record per CDR3 protein. The table has about 830,000 distinct CDR3 sequences, about 59% seen once; the top ten hold 25% to 30%. The sequencing input was blood. The source of these receptors is a young man in good health.

V usage is TRBV9 and J usage is TRBJ2-1; D assignment may be TRBD1 or TRBD2 (7 bases each). The germline V gene has CDR1 SGDLS and CDR2 YYNGEE. The length of the CDR3 is 19 residues. The V and J ends lost 0 bases and 5 bases respectively, with 24 bases between them. The CDR3 nucleotides read TGTGCCAGCAGCGTAGAAATCCTTCCCAGGGGGGGACCGAACAATGAGCAGTTCTTC. Translation: CASSVEILPRGGPNNEQFF.

The CDR3 DNA is TGTGCCAGCAGTCCGGGGGGGGTCCACGAGCAGTACTTC. This gives the protein CASSPGGVHEQYF. This rearrangement joins TRBV27 to TRBJ2-7; 8 nucleotides match TRBD2. CDR1 is MNHEY, CDR2 SMNVEV, per germline (reference sequence). This CDR3 is built from 13 residues. With V trimmed by 5 bases and J by 5 bases, 5 bases remained unmatched.

V usage is TRBV24-1 and J usage is TRBJ1-2; 7 bases align to TRBD1. Trimming removed 4 bases from V and 3 bases from J; junction bases left unmatched: 4. CDR1 is KGHDR and CDR2 is SFDVKD in the germline V gene. The CDR3 is made up of 14 amino acids. CDR3 sequence: CATSDSGTDYGYTF. The CDR3 DNA sequence: TGTGCCACCAGTGACTCCGGGACAGACTATGGCTACACCTTC.

The chain carries TRBV18 and TRBJ1-4; the D is unclear. Germline-derived CDR1 and CDR2 are KGHSH and LQKENI. V lost 2 bases and J lost 6, with 13 bases in between. The CDR3 covers 15 residues. CDR3: CASSPRSGPDEKLFF. CDR3 nucleotides: TGTGCCAGCTCACCAAGGTCAGGCCCAGATGAAAAACTGTTTTTT.

The rearrangement uses TRBV7-2 and TRBJ2-3; TRBD1 or TRBD2 may be the D gene (5 bases each). Trimming shortened V by 3 bases and J by 1 base, and 11 bases separated the two germline ends. The CDR3 length is 15 residues. The germline V gene encodes CDR1 SGHTA and CDR2 FQGNSA. The CDR3 coding sequence is TGTGCCAGCAGCTTTGGGGGAGTTCGCACAGATACGCAGTATTTT. Translating it yields CASSFGGVRTDTQYF.